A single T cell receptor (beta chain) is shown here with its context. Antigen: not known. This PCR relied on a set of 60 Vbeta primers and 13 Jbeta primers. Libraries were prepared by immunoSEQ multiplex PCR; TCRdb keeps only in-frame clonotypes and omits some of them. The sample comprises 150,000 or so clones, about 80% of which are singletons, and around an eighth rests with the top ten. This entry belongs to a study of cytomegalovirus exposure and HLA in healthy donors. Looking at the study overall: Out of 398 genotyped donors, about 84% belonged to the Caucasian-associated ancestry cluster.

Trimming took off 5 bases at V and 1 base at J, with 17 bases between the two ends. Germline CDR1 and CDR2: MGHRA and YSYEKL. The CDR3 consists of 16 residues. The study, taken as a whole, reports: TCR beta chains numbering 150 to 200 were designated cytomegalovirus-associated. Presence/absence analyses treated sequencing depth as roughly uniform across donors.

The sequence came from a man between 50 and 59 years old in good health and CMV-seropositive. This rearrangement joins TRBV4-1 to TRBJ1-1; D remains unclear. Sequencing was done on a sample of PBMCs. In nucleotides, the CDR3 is TGCGCCAGCAGCTCAGAAGTGCTGACTTCGAACACTGAAGCTTTCTTT. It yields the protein CASSSEVLTSNTEAFF.